Listed here are 28 T cell receptor beta chains from one sample, sequenced in a study of blood T cell repertoires in COVID-19. Using immunoSEQ multiplex PCR, the repertoire was profiled, and TCRdb retains in-frame clones only, with some absent. The data hold approximately 80,000 clones, with more than 75% observed a single time. Specimen: peripheral blood. These receptors were taken from a man aged 50-59 years with active COVID-19.

The J gene is TRBJ2-1, the V gene TRBV9, with 7 positions matching TRBD1. The CDR3 covers 14 residues. The J segment lost 2 bases and the V segment lost 3 bases, leaving 2 bases of the junction unmatched. Per germline, CDR1 SGDLS and CDR2 YYNGEE. In nucleotides, the CDR3 is TGTGCCAGCAGCGCGACAGGGACCTACAATGAGCAGTTCTTC. It is translated as CASSATGTYNEQFF.

This clone has just a few counts. The chain recombines TRBV5-8 with TRBJ2-2; 7 nucleotides agree with TRBD2. Trimming took 0 bases from V and 3 from J; bases not matched to a gene: 5. The CDR3 loop spans 16 amino acids. Germline lookup yields CDR1 SGHTS and CDR2 YDEGEE. The CDR3 bases are TGTGCCAGCAGCTTGGAAGGCGGGGGTTACACCGGGGAGCTGTTTTTT. This codes for CASSLEGGGYTGELFF.

V usage is TRBV7-9 and J usage is TRBJ2-1, with TRBD2 matching 9 bases. V dropped 3 bases and J dropped 7; count of bases not matched to a gene: 7. The CDR3 consists of 15 residues. Germline V lookup: CDR1 SEHNR, CDR2 FQNEAQ (reference sequence). CDR3 bases: TGTGCCAGCAGCTTGGTTAGCGGGGGCATAAATGAGCAGTTCTTC. Amino acid sequence: CASSLVSGGINEQFF.

V usage is TRBV2 and J usage is TRBJ1-1; TRBD1 agrees at 9 bases. Germline CDR1 is SNHLY and CDR2 is FYNNEI. Trimming took 9 bases from V and 5 from J; bases not matched to a gene: 7. The CDR3 consists of 13 residues. In DNA form, the CDR3 reads TGTGCCAGTACGGACAGGGGAAGGACTGAAGCTTTCTTT. Amino acid sequence: CASTDRGRTEAFF.

This clone occurred a few times. CDR3 coding DNA: TGTGCCAGCAGCTCCCAGACAGGGGGCCATGATACGCAGTATTTT. The encoded protein is CASSSQTGGHDTQYF. The genes are TRBV7-2 and TRBJ2-3; 10 nucleotides match TRBD1. The CDR3 is 15 amino acids. Looked up from germline, CDR1 is SGHTA and CDR2 is FQGNSA. V trimming: 4 bases; J trimming: 6 bases; junction bases outside the gene matches: 7.

This clone was detected only a few times. The chain has TRBV18 and TRBJ2-7, with D possibly matching TRBD2 (5 bases). V was trimmed by 6 bases and J by 4 bases, leaving 10 bases between them. This CDR3 is 12 amino acids long. The germline CDR1 and CDR2 sequences are KGHSH and LQKENI. In DNA, the CDR3 is TGTGCCAGCTCCGGACTCAGTTACGAGCAGTACTTC. Protein product: CASSGLSYEQYF.

J is TRBJ2-7 and V is TRBV7-9, with 8 bases matching TRBD1. The CDR3 is 14 amino acids. V lost 4 bases to trimming and J lost 5 bases; unmatched junction nucleotides: 7. Germline CDR1 SEHNR, CDR2 FQNEAQ (reference sequence). The CDR3 DNA follows: TGTGCCAGCAGCTCGTTGGACAGGGAGCACGAGCAGTACTTC. Residues: CASSSLDREHEQYF.

The rearrangement uses TRBV7-8 and TRBJ1-2; no reliable D call. In germline, CDR1 is SGHVS, CDR2 FQNEAQ. The CDR3 consists of 14 residues. V was clipped by 5 bases and J by 3 bases, with 13 bases between them. CDR3 sequence (DNA): TGTGCCAGCAGCCCAGTAACGGGAGACTATGGCTACACCTTC. This gives the protein CASSPVTGDYGYTF.

The chain employs TRBV20-1 and TRBJ1-1; the D is unclear. There are 11 residues in the CDR3. The V end was cut by 2 bases, the J end by 4 bases, with 5 bases between. Germline assignment: CDR1 DFQATT and CDR2 SNEGSKA (reference sequence). The DNA of the CDR3 is TGCAGTGCTAGAAAGAGCACTGAAGCTTTCTTT. It is translated as CSARKSTEAFF.

V gene TRBV30 combines with J gene TRBJ2-2; D unclear. The germline V and J ends were trimmed by 4 bases and 7 bases, with 13 bases remaining between them. Germline lookup yields CDR1 GTSNPN and CDR2 SVGIG (reference sequence). CDR3 length equals 13 residues. CDR3 coding DNA: TGTGCCTGGAACCTCGGGTACGACGGGGAGCTGTTTTTT. Translation: CAWNLGYDGELFF.

The rearrangement links TRBV5-1 to TRBJ1-4; D possibly corresponds to TRBD1 (5 bases). The V end lost 0 bases, the J end lost 6 bases, and 6 bases lay between the germline ends. CDR1 is SGHRS and CDR2 is YFSETQ in the germline V gene. The CDR3 runs 13 residues. The CDR3 sequence: CASSLAQDEKLFF. CDR3 bases: TGCGCCAGCAGCTTGGCACAGGATGAAAAACTGTTTTTT.

The gene calls are TRBV18 and TRBJ2-7, with TRBD2 matching 15 bases. With 4 bases clipped from V and 0 bases from J, the junction kept 7 bases outside the gene matches. CDR1 and CDR2 (germline): KGHSH, LQKENI. The CDR3 sequence is 18 residues long. CDR3 amino acids: CASSLRTSGRAISYEQYF. DNA of the CDR3: TGTGCCAGCTCACTTCGGACTAGCGGGAGGGCCATCTCCTACGAGCAGTACTTC.

V usage is TRBV21-1 and J usage is TRBJ2-1; the D call in the table, TRBD2, was not verified against the DNA. TRBV21-1 is flagged as a pseudogene. CDR3 length: 16 amino acids. CDR3 in amino acids: CASSKDGDCTYNEQFF. In DNA, the CDR3 is TGTGCCAGCAGCAAAGATGGGGACTGTACCTACAATGAGCAGTTCTTC.

The chain is built from TRBV5-6 and TRBJ2-2; D is possibly TRBD2 (6 bases). V lost 2 bases, J lost 5 bases, and 13 bases lay in between. This CDR3 has 15 residues. CDR1 and CDR2 (germline): SGHDT, YYEEEE. In DNA, the CDR3 is TGTGCCAGCAGCTTAGGAGGGTGGAATACCGGGGAGCTGTTTTTT. It yields the protein CASSLGGWNTGELFF.

This clone was recorded only once. This chain connects TRBV28 to TRBJ1-1, with D perhaps TRBD1 (5 bases). Germline CDR1 reads MDHEN; CDR2 reads SYDVKM. This CDR3 has 13 amino acids. With 7 bases removed from V and 6 bases from J, the gap between germline ends came to 15 bases. The CDR3 sequence is CASTLGWGSEAFF. DNA for the CDR3: TGTGCCAGCACTCTCGGGTGGGGCTCTGAAGCTTTCTTT.

This clone has a handful of counts. Other nucleotide sequences in the sample specify the same CDR3. The rearrangement joins TRBV5-1 to TRBJ2-1; 12 bases match TRBD2. The V gene end was trimmed by 3 bases and the J gene end by 3 bases; junction bases not matched to a gene: 1. The CDR3 extends over 15 amino acids. Germline V gives CDR1 SGHRS, CDR2 YFSETQ. The CDR3 DNA is TGCGCCAGCAGCTCGACTAGCGGGGGCTACAATGAGCAGTTCTTC. Its translation is CASSSTSGGYNEQFF.

J is TRBJ1-1 and V is TRBV10-3, with D perhaps matching TRBD1 (5 bases). Looked up from germline, CDR1 is ENHRY and CDR2 is SYGVKD. The length of the CDR3 is 14 residues. V lost 3 bases and J 1 base, leaving 9 bases between the germline ends. CDR3 loop: CAISDLDRNTEAFF. The DNA for the CDR3 is TGTGCCATCAGTGACCTCGACAGGAACACTGAAGCTTTCTTT.

This chain joins TRBV15 and TRBJ1-2; D unresolved. The CDR3 sequence is 13 residues long. Trimming took 3 bases from V and 8 from J, leaving 13 bases between them. Germline V gene lookup returns CDR1 LNHNV and CDR2 YYDKDF (reference sequence). The CDR3 protein is CATSSNPLGGYTF. CDR3 nucleotides: TGTGCCACCAGCAGCAACCCCCTTGGCGGCTACACCTTC.

This chain links TRBV4-3 with TRBJ2-1; 9 bases line up with TRBD1. Germline assignment: CDR1 LGHNA and CDR2 YSLEER. With V trimmed by 3 bases and J by 2 bases, 8 bases remained unmatched. The CDR3 loop spans 17 amino acids. The CDR3 loop reads CASSQNSGTGPYNEQFF. The DNA for the CDR3 is TGCGCCAGCAGCCAGAACTCCGGGACAGGGCCCTACAATGAGCAGTTCTTC.

The chain is built from TRBV19 and TRBJ2-1; 7 bases match TRBD2. CDR1 and CDR2 from the germline V gene are LNHDA and SQIVND (reference sequence). The CDR3 is 14 residues long. V was pared by 3 bases and J by 9 bases, with 8 bases of the junction left unmatched. The CDR3: CASSIIAGYGEQFF. The CDR3 region has the DNA TGTGCCAGTAGTATCATAGCGGGTTACGGTGAGCAGTTCTTC. Variable domain in full (rest from reference TRBV19 and TRBJ2-1): DGGITQSPKYLFRKEGQNVTLSCEQNLNHDAMYWYRQDPGQGLRLIYYSQIVNDFQKGDIAEGYSVSREKKESFPLTVTSAQKNPTAFYLCASSIIAGYGEQFFGPGTRLTVL.

The chain employs TRBV4-3 and TRBJ2-7; 7 bases fit TRBD1. Germline CDR1 LGHNA, CDR2 YSLEER. The CDR3 consists of 15 residues. Germline trimming cut 2 bases from V and 3 bases from J; bases unmatched to any gene: 7. Written as DNA, the CDR3 is TGCGCCAGCAGCCAAAATAGGGACAGCCTCTACGAGCAGTACTTC. It is translated as CASSQNRDSLYEQYF.

The V call is TRBV6-5, the J call TRBJ2-7, with 9 bases fitting TRBD2. This CDR3 region has 14 residues. CDR1 and CDR2 from the germline V gene are MNHEY and SVGAGI. V shed 6 bases, J shed 3 bases, and the junction held 6 bases outside the gene matches. CDR3 sequence: CASSETSGGYEQYF. Written as DNA, the CDR3 is TGTGCCAGCAGCGAGACTAGCGGAGGCTACGAGCAGTACTTC.

J is TRBJ1-4 and V is TRBV28; D not resolved. The ends were cut back, 2 bases at V and 3 bases at J, with 7 bases in the middle. Germline V lookup: CDR1 MDHEN, CDR2 SYDVKM. The CDR3 loop spans 14 amino acids. DNA of the CDR3: TGTGCCAGCAGTTTAGGAGGTGCTAATGAAAAACTGTTTTTT. It translates to CASSLGGANEKLFF.

This chain links TRBV30 with TRBJ1-2; D is unresolved. CDR1 and CDR2 from the germline V gene are GTSNPN and SVGIG (reference sequence). The CDR3 runs to 13 residues. V was clipped by 0 bases and J by 7 bases, with 12 bases between them. The CDR3 region has the DNA TGTGCCTGGAGTGTCGGTCTAGGAACTGGCTACACCTTC. This gives the protein CAWSVGLGTGYTF.

The chain carries TRBV7-9 and TRBJ2-5; 9 positions agree with TRBD1. The CDR3 loop spans 13 amino acids. Germline-derived CDR1 and CDR2 are SEHNR and FQNEAQ (reference sequence). V gave up 4 bases and J gave up 5 bases; unmatched junction bases: 2. The CDR3 DNA sequence: TGTGCCAGCAGCTGGGACAGGGAGGAGACCCAGTACTTC. Translating gives CASSWDREETQYF.

The chain is built from TRBV3-1 (or the pseudogene TRBV3-2) and TRBJ1-3; tentative D call: TRBD1 (5 bases). The germline V gene encodes CDR1 LGHDT and CDR2 YNNKEL (reference sequence). The CDR3 has 19 residues. The germline V and J ends were trimmed by 2 bases and 1 base, with 21 bases remaining between them. CDR3 in DNA: TGTGCCAGCAGCCAATTAGTGGGAAGGGGCCCTTGGTCTGGAAACACCATATATTTT. This encodes CASSQLVGRGPWSGNTIYF.

The rearrangement uses TRBV21-1 and TRBJ2-2; the DNA was not compared with TRBD2, the D call given in the table. TRBV21-1 is recorded as a pseudogene. This CDR3 contains 17 residues. In DNA, the CDR3 is TGTGCCAGCCCAGCAGCGGGGCGGGCCTGGAACACCGGGGAGCTGTTTTTT. This gives the protein CASPAAGRAWNTGELFF.

The chain employs TRBV19 and TRBJ1-1; 10 positions agree with TRBD1. Germline V gene lookup returns CDR1 LNHDA and CDR2 SQIVND (reference sequence). V trimming: 4 bases; J trimming: 0 bases; junction bases outside the gene matches: 5. The CDR3 has 16 amino acids. For the CDR3, the DNA is TGTGCCAGTAGTACCCGGACAGGGGGAATGAACACTGAAGCTTTCTTT. It translates to CASSTRTGGMNTEAFF.